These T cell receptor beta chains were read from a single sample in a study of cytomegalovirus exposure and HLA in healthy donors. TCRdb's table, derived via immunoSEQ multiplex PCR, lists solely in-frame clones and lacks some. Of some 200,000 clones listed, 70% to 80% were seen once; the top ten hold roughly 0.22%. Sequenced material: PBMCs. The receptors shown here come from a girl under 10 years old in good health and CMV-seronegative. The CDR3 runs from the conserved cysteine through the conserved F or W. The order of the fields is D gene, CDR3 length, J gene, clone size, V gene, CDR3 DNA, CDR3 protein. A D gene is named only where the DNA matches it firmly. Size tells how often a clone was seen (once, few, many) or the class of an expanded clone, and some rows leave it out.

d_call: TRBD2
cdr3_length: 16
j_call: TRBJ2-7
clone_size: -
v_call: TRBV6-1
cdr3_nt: TGTGCCAGCAGTGGCTTGCGGACTAGCGGGAGAGGTGAGCAGTACTTC
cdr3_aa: CASSGLRTSGRGEQYF

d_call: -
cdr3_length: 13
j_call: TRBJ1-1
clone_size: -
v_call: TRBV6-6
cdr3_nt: TGTGCCAGCAATGCTATGGCAGAATCGGGAGCTTTCTTT
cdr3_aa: CASNAMAESGAFF

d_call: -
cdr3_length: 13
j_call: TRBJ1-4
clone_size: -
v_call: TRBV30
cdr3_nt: TGTGCCTGGAGTGTACGGGTCCGGGAAAAACTGTTTTTT
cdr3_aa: CAWSVRVREKLFF

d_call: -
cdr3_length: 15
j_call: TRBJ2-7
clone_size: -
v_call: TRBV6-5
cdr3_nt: TGTGCCAGCAGTTACGCGGCTGCCGGCCCCTACGAGCAGTACTTC
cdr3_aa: CASSYAAAGPYEQYF

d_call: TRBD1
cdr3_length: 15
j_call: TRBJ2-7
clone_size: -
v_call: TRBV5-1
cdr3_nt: TGCGCCAGCAGCTCGACCGGGACAGGGGCTGGCGAGCAGTACTTC
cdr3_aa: CASSSTGTGAGEQYF

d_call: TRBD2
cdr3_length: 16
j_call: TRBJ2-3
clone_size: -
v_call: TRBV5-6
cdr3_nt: TGTGCCAGCAGCTCCCTGGGCGGGAGGGCCCAAGATACGCAGTATTTT
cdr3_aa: CASSSLGGRAQDTQYF

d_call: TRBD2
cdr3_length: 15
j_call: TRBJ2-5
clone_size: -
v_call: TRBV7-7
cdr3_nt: TGTGCCAGCAGCCCTAGCGGCGGGGACCAAGAGACCCAGTACTTC
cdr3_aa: CASSPSGGDQETQYF

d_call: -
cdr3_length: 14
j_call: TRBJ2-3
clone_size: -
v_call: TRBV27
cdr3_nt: TGTGCCAGCAGTTTAGCAGGGTTCACAGATACGCAGTATTTT
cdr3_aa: CASSLAGFTDTQYF

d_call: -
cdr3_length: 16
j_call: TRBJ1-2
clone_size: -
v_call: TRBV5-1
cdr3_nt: TGCGCCAGCAGCTTGGCACCCAGGGAATCGAGCTATGGCTACACCTTC
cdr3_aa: CASSLAPRESSYGYTF

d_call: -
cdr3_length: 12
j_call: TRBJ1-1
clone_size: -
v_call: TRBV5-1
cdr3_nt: TGCGCCAGCAGCTTACAGGGATCTGAAGCTTTCTTT
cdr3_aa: CASSLQGSEAFF

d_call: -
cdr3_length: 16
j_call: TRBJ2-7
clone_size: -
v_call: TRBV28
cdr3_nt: TGTGCCCCCATTCGGACAGGGGAAAGCGGGGGGTACGAGCAGTACTTC
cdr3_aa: CAPIRTGESGGYEQYF

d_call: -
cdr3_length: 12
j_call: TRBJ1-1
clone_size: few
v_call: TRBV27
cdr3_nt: TGTGCCAGCAGTTTCCCGGGAGAGGAAGCTTTCTTT
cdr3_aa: CASSFPGEEAFF

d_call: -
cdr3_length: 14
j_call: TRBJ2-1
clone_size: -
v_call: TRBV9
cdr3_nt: TGTGCCAGCAGTAGTGTCTGGGCTCGTCTTGAGCAGTTCTTC
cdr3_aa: CASSSVWARLEQFF

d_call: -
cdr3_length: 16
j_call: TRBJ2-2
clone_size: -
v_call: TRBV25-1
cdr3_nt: TGTGCCAGCAGTGAATTGGGGACTGCGAACACCGGGGAGCTGTTTTTT
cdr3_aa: CASSELGTANTGELFF

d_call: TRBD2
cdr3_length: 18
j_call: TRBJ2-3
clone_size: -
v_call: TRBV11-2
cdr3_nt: TGTGCCAGCAGCCCAACCCCTCTTCCTAGCGGACGCACAGATACGCAGTATTTT
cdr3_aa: CASSPTPLPSGRTDTQYF

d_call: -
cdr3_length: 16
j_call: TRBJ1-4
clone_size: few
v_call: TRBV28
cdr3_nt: TGTGCCAGCAGTTTTTATGCAGGGCCGTCTAATGAAAAACTGTTTTTT
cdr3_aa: CASSFYAGPSNEKLFF

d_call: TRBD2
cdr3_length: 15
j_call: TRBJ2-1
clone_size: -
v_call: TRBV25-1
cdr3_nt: TGTGCCAGCAGTGAGGGAGGGAACTCCTACAATGAGCAGTTCTTC
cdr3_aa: CASSEGGNSYNEQFF

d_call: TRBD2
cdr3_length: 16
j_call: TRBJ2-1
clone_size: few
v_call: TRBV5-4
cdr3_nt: TGTGCCAGCAGCTTGTTCCCGGGGGGGCTGGACAATGAGCAGTTCTTC
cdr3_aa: CASSLFPGGLDNEQFF

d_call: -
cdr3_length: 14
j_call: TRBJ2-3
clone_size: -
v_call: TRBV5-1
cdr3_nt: TGCGCCAGCAGCGTGACAGTGGGCCCAGATACGCAGTATTTT
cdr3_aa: CASSVTVGPDTQYF

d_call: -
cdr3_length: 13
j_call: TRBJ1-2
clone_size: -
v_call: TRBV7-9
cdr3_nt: TGTGCCAGCAGCTTAATACAAAACTATGGCTACACCTTC
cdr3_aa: CASSLIQNYGYTF

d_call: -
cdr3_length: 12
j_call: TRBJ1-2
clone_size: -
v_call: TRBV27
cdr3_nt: TGTGCCAGCAGTTTATCGGCAGGGGGCTACACCTTC
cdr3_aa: CASSLSAGGYTF

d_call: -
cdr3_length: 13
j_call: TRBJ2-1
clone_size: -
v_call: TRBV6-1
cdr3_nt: TGTGCCAGCAGTGAATTTATGGGCTGGGAGCAGTTCTTC
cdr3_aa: CASSEFMGWEQFF

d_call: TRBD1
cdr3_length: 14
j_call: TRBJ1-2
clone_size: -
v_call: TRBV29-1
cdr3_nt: TGCAGCGTTGTACGGCGGGACAGCATCTATGGCTACACCTTC
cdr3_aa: CSVVRRDSIYGYTF

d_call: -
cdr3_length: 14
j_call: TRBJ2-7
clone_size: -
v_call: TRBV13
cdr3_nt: TGTGCCAGCGGTTCGACGGACAGCTCCTACGAGCAGTACTTC
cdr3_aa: CASGSTDSSYEQYF

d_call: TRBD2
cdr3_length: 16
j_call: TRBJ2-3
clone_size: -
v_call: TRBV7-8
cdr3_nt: TGTGCCAGCAGCTTAGTAGCGGGAACCAACACAGATACGCAGTATTTT
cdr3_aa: CASSLVAGTNTDTQYF

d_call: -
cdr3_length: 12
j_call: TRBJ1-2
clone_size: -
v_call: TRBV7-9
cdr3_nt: TGTGCCAGTGGTGCAGGGTCCTATGGCTACACCTTC
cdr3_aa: CASGAGSYGYTF

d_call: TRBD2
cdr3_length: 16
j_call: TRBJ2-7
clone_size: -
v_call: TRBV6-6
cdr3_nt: TGTGCCAGCAGTCAGGGACTAGCGGGAGTAGGGCACGAGCAGTACTTC
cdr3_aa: CASSQGLAGVGHEQYF

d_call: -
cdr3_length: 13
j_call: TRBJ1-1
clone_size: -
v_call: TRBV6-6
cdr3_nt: TGTGCCAGCGAGGATGAGGCGAACACTGAAGCTTTCTTT
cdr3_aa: CASEDEANTEAFF

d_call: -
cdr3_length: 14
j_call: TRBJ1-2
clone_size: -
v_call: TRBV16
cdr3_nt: TGTGCCAGCAGCCAAACCCCTAGTAACTATGGCTACACCTTC
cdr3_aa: CASSQTPSNYGYTF

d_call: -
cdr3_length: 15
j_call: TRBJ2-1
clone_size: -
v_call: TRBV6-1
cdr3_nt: TGTGCCAGCATCGTTGATAGCGGTGGATACAATGAGCAGTTCTTC
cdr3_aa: CASIVDSGGYNEQFF

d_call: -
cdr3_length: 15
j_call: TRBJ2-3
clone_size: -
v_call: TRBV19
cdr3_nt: TGTGCCAGTAAGAGGAGGTCGGGACTCACAGATACGCAGTATTTT
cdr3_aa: CASKRRSGLTDTQYF

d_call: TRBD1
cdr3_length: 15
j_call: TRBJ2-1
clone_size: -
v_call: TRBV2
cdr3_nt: TGTGCCAGCAGCACCGGGACAGGGAACTACAATGAGCAGTTCTTC
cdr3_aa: CASSTGTGNYNEQFF

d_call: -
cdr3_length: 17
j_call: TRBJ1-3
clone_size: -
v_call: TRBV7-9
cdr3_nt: TGTGCCAGCAGCTTAGTCGGGGAGGCTAGGAGTGGAAACACCATATATTTT
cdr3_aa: CASSLVGEARSGNTIYF

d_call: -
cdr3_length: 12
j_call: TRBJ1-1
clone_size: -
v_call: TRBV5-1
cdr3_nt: TGCGCCAGCAGCTTTCAGGGGACTGAAGCTTTCTTT
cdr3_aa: CASSFQGTEAFF

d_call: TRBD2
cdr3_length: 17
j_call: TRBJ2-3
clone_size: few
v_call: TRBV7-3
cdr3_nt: TGTGCCAGCAGCTCCCACCCAGCGGGGGGGCGCACAGATACGCAGTATTTT
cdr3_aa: CASSSHPAGGRTDTQYF

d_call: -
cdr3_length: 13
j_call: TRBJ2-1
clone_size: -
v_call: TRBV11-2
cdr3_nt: TGTGCCAGCAGCTTATTTCAGAGGAATGAGCAGTTCTTC
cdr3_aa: CASSLFQRNEQFF

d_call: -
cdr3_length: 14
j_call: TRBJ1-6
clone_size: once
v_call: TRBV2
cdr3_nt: TGTGCCAGCAGAGGCCCGACAGTGAATTCACCCCTCCACTTT
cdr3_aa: CASRGPTVNSPLHF

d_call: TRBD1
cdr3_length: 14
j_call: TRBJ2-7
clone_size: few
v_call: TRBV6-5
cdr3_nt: TGTGCCAGCAGCTCCCCGACAGGGTCCTACGAGCAGTACTTC
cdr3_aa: CASSSPTGSYEQYF

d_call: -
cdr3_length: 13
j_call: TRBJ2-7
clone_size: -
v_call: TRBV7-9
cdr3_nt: TGTGCCAGCAACCGGGACTCCTCGGCCGAGCAGTACTTC
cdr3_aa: CASNRDSSAEQYF

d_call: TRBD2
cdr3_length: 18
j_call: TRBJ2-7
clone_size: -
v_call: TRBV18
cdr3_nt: TGTGCCAGCTCAGTACTAGCGGGGGGGCTTGGAACGGGCTACGAGCAGTACTTC
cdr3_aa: CASSVLAGGLGTGYEQYF

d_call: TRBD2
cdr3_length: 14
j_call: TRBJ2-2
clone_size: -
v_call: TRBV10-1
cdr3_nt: TGCGCCAGCAGCAGACTAGCGGGGACCGGGGAGCTGTTTTTT
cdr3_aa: CASSRLAGTGELFF

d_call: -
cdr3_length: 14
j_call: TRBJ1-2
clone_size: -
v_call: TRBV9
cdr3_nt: TGTGCCAGTGGCGGTCATTTATCTAACTATGGCTACACCTTC
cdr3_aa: CASGGHLSNYGYTF